These 5 T cell receptor beta chains were sequenced from one sample in a study of post-analysis software for immune sequencing data. The study, taken as a whole, reports: Patients used about five TRBV segments, including TRBV5-6, TRBV5-1 and TRBV20-1, more often than controls.

These receptors' antigens are unknown. Researchers reported that TCR beta cDNA libraries carried unique molecular identifiers. Via MiXCR, TCRdb re-called the PCR reads, giving one row per CDR3 protein. Found here are over 700,000 distinct CDR3 sequences, 25% to 30% of them singletons; the top ten hold around 0.55%. Sequencing input: blood. The receptors come from a girl between 5 and 17 years old with multiple sclerosis.

J is TRBJ1-1 and V is TRBV19, with a weak D call TRBD1 (6 bases). Trimming left V 5 bases short and J 11 bases short, with 18 bases between. CDR1 LNHDA and CDR2 SQIVND come from the germline V gene (reference sequence). This CDR3 region has 13 residues. In DNA form, the CDR3 reads TGTGCCAGTAGTTTGGTCGGAGGGGGTTGGGCTTTCTTT. Amino acid sequence: CASSLVGGGWAFF.

The V gene is TRBV3-1, the J gene TRBJ2-3; a weak D match, TRBD2 (6 bases). CDR3 length equals 17 residues. V was clipped by 9 bases and J by 4 bases, with 26 bases between them. CDR1 and CDR2 (germline): LGHDT, YNNKEL (reference sequence). CDR3 DNA: TGTGCCAGAGCAGAAAGTCCTTCCCGGGAGATCGCAGATACGCAGTATTTT. This codes for CARAESPSREIADTQYF.

Here the CDR3 DNA reads TGCGCCAGCAGCCAAGGGGTCAGCGGGGGTTACAATGAGCAGTTCTTC. It translates to CASSQGVSGGYNEQFF. The chain is built from TRBV4-1 and TRBJ2-1, with TRBD2 matching 8 bases. Germline CDR1 reads MGHRA; CDR2 reads YSYEKL. Germline trimming cut 1 base from V and 4 bases from J; bases unmatched to any gene: 6. This CDR3 spans 16 amino acids.

J is TRBJ1-2 and V is TRBV7-2, with TRBD1 as a possible D gene (5 bases). Germline assignment: CDR1 SGHTA and CDR2 FQGNSA. With 3 bases removed from V and 5 bases from J, the gap between germline ends came to 10 bases. The CDR3 covers 13 residues. The CDR3 DNA reads as TGTGCCAGCAGCTTTGGGGGGAAGTATGGCTACACCTTC. This gives the protein CASSFGGKYGYTF.

This clonotype appeared many times. V is TRBV4-3 and J is TRBJ2-7; D call uncertain. Germline V gene lookup returns CDR1 LGHNA and CDR2 YSLEER. The V end lost 3 bases, the J end lost 3 bases, and 12 bases lay between the germline ends. CDR3 length equals 14 residues. Here the CDR3 reads CASSQLQMGYEQYF. DNA of the CDR3: TGCGCCAGCAGCCAGTTGCAGATGGGCTACGAGCAGTACTTC.